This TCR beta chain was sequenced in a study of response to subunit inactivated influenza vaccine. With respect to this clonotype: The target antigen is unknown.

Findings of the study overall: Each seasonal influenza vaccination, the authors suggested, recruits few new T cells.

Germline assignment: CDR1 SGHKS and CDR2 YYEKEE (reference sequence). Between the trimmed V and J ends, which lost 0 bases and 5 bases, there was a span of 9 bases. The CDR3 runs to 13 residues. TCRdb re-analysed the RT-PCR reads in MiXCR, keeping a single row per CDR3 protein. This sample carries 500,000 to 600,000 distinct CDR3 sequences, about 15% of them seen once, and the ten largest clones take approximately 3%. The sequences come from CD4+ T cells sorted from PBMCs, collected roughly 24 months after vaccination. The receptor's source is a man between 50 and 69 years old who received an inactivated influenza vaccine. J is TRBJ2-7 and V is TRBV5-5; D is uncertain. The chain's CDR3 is CASSLGSKDEQYF. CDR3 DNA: TGTGCCAGCAGCTTGGGGTCAAAGGACGAGCAGTACTTC.